The 22 T cell receptor beta chains given below trace back to one sample, sequenced in a study of T cells in Graves' hyperthyroidism and ophthalmopathy. There were TCR beta CDR3 regions amplified from RNA transcripts. First-round RT-PCR with HTBI primers amplified the TCR CDR3 region. Using its own MiXCR run on the multiplex PCR reads, TCRdb lists one record per CDR3 protein. The table has around 420,000 distinct CDR3 sequences, approximately 15% seen once; the top ten hold roughly 8%. The sequenced sample consisted of blood. The origin of the receptors is a woman younger than 35 with Graves' hyperthyroidism.

There are many counts of this clonotype. The chain combines TRBV5-5 with TRBJ1-2; 8 bases match TRBD1. CDR1 and CDR2 from the germline V gene are SGHKS and YYEKEE (reference sequence). This CDR3 is 16 amino acids long. Unmatched junction bases numbered 14, after V lost 4 bases and J lost 6 bases. In DNA form, the CDR3 reads TGTGCCAGCAGCCGAAAAGCAGGGGGCGCGTGGGATGGCTACACCTTC. Translating gives CASSRKAGGAWDGYTF.

This clonotype was picked up many times. The chain uses TRBV7-2 and TRBJ2-1; 8 bases match TRBD2. This CDR3 has 15 amino acids. Germline values: CDR1 SGHTA, CDR2 FQGNSA. V dropped 2 bases and J dropped 4; count of bases not matched to a gene: 4. CDR3 nucleotides: TGTGCCAGCAGCTTAATAGCGGGACCGTACAATGAGCAGTTCTTC. This codes for CASSLIAGPYNEQFF.

This clonotype occurred many times. The V call is TRBV3-1, the J call TRBJ1-2; 8 bases fit TRBD1. J lost 7 bases, V lost 5 bases, and 9 bases had no gene match. Germline values: CDR1 LGHDT, CDR2 YNNKEL (reference sequence). The CDR3 length is 14 residues. The CDR3 region has the DNA TGTGCCAGCAGCTACCGACAGGGGACCCTTGGCTACACCTTC. As protein: CASSYRQGTLGYTF.

V is TRBV15 and J is TRBJ2-7; weak D call: TRBD2 (6 bases). The germline V gene has CDR1 LNHNV and CDR2 YYDKDF (reference sequence). V lost 1 base, J lost 2 bases, and 18 bases lay in between. The CDR3 runs to 17 residues. The CDR3 loop is CATSRGLGSGRAYEQYF. The CDR3 DNA sequence: TGTGCCACCAGCAGAGGCCTCGGGAGCGGGCGTGCCTACGAGCAGTACTTC.

In its sample, this clonotype was seen a few times. This chain's CDR3 is CASKPGLAHSTDTQYF. For the CDR3, the DNA is TGTGCCAGCAAACCGGGACTAGCGCATAGCACAGATACGCAGTATTTT. The gene calls are TRBV6-1 and TRBJ2-3, with TRBD2 matching 10 bases. The V segment lost 7 bases and the J segment 0 bases; nucleotides outside the gene matches: 7. Germline V gene lookup returns CDR1 MNHNS and CDR2 SASEGT. The CDR3 totals 16 residues.

This clonotype showed up many times. V is TRBV30 and J is TRBJ2-7; 9 bases map to TRBD1. This CDR3 has 13 amino acids. V dropped 4 bases and J dropped 3; count of bases not matched to a gene: 4. From germline, CDR1 is GTSNPN and CDR2 SVGIG (reference sequence). The CDR3 is CAWTMDRGYEQYF. The CDR3 DNA is TGTGCCTGGACTATGGACAGGGGCTACGAGCAGTACTTC.

This clonotype was counted many times. The chain links TRBV2 to TRBJ1-1; no firm D call. Trimming stripped 4 bases from V and 0 bases from J, with 18 bases between. CDR1 is SNHLY and CDR2 is FYNNEI in the germline V gene. The CDR3 runs 17 residues. CDR3 in amino acids: CASSVSSLRGMNTEAFF. DNA for the CDR3: TGTGCCAGCAGTGTTAGCTCTTTACGGGGTATGAACACTGAAGCTTTCTTT.

This clonotype was seen a few times. The rearrangement uses TRBV12-3 or TRBV12-4 and TRBJ2-7, with D perhaps matching TRBD1 or TRBD2 (5 bases each). The CDR3 contains 13 residues. The germline V and J ends were trimmed by 7 bases and 5 bases, with 15 bases remaining between them. DNA of the CDR3: TGTGCCAGCACCGGAGGCAGGGACCACGAGCAGTACTTC. Protein: CASTGGRDHEQYF.

This chain links TRBV6-4 with TRBJ2-3; 8 positions match TRBD2. With 6 bases clipped from V and 4 bases from J, the junction kept 9 bases outside the gene matches. The germline V gene encodes CDR1 MRHNA and CDR2 SNTAGT. The CDR3 runs 15 residues. The CDR3 region is CASSPGLSGADTQYF. The CDR3 coding sequence is TGTGCCAGCAGCCCTGGACTTAGCGGGGCAGATACGCAGTATTTT.

This clonotype was seen ten or more times. V and J are TRBV4-2 and TRBJ2-3; D perhaps matches TRBD2 (6 bases). V dropped 4 bases and J dropped 4 bases, with 12 bases sitting between them. This CDR3 contains 14 residues. Germline lookup yields CDR1 LGHNA and CDR2 YNFKEQ. CDR3 DNA: TGTGCCAGCAGCCCTAGCGACCGGCCAGATACGCAGTATTTT. Translating it yields CASSPSDRPDTQYF.

This chain links TRBV29-1 with TRBJ2-3; D unclear. The V gene lost 4 bases and the J gene lost 0 bases, with 14 bases spanning the gap. CDR1 and CDR2 from the germline V gene are SQVTM and ANQGSEA. This CDR3 is built from 15 residues. The CDR3 DNA is TGCAGCGTTGTATCTGCGGTCTCTAGCACAGATACGCAGTATTTT. It yields the protein CSVVSAVSSTDTQYF.

This clonotype has a count of ten or more. The chain recombines TRBV6-1 with TRBJ1-1; 8 nucleotides line up with TRBD1. Germline CDR1 is MNHNS and CDR2 is SASEGT. Trimming cost V 6 bases and J 4 bases; bases outside gene matches: 4. The length of the CDR3 is 13 residues. The CDR3 DNA sequence: TGTGCCAGCAGCACAACAGGGGGCACTGAAGCTTTCTTT. It specifies CASSTTGGTEAFF.

The chain carries TRBV28 and TRBJ1-3; 9 bases line up with TRBD1. The germline gives CDR1 MDHEN, CDR2 SYDVKM. The CDR3 totals 15 residues. Trimming removed 10 bases from V and 3 bases from J; junction bases left unmatched: 10. Here the CDR3 reads CATAGTGKGGNTIYF. The CDR3 DNA reads TGTGCCACGGCCGGGACAGGGAAGGGTGGAAACACCATATATTTT.

The V call is TRBV6-5, the J call TRBJ1-2; D is undetermined. The V gene lost 4 bases and the J gene lost 4 bases, with 10 bases spanning the gap. The germline CDR1 and CDR2 sequences are MNHEY and SVGAGI. This CDR3 contains 13 residues. The CDR3 reads CASSWLGSYGYTF. The CDR3, as DNA: TGTGCCAGCAGTTGGTTGGGGTCCTATGGCTACACCTTC.

This clonotype was counted at least ten times. The J gene is TRBJ2-1, the V gene TRBV10-3; 9 positions match TRBD2. This CDR3 contains 14 residues. CDR1 and CDR2 from the germline V gene are ENHRY and SYGVKD. The V and J ends lost 11 bases and 0 bases, in that order; junction bases with no gene match: 5. CDR3 sequence: CAVGAGGSYNEQFF. CDR3 in DNA: TGTGCCGTCGGAGCGGGAGGCTCCTACAATGAGCAGTTCTTC.

This clonotype was recorded many times. The rearrangement joins TRBV11-2 to TRBJ2-5, with 7 positions matching TRBD2. This CDR3 region has 16 residues. CDR1 is SGHAT, CDR2 FQNNGV, per germline. J gave up 2 bases and V 1 base, and 7 bases lay outside the gene matches. The CDR3 DNA is TGTGCCAGCAGCTTAGGAGCGGGACGGTCGCAAGAGACCCAGTACTTC. Its translation: CASSLGAGRSQETQYF.

This clonotype has a count of ten or more. The chain carries TRBV2 and TRBJ1-6; D is unresolved. V lost 7 bases, J lost 11 bases, and 12 bases lay in between. CDR1 and CDR2 from the germline V gene are SNHLY and FYNNEI. This CDR3 spans 12 amino acids. The CDR3 DNA reads TGTGCCAGCACTCCGGGTGGGGCACCCCTCCACTTT. Translating gives CASTPGGAPLHF.

This clonotype was seen a handful of times. CDR3 sequence (DNA): TGTGCCAGCAGCTTCTTTGACAGCTACGAGCAGTACTTC. Protein product: CASSFFDSYEQYF. This rearrangement joins TRBV7-2 to TRBJ2-7; a possible D gene is TRBD1 (5 bases). The CDR3 runs to 13 residues. Trimming took off 3 bases at V and 3 bases at J, with 9 bases between the two ends. Per the germline V gene, CDR1 is SGHTA and CDR2 is FQGNSA.

This clonotype was detected ten times or more. The chain couples TRBV3-1 to TRBJ1-2; a weak D match, TRBD1 (5 bases). Germline CDR1 and CDR2: LGHDT and YNNKEL (reference sequence). The V and J ends lost 4 bases and 4 bases respectively, with 10 bases between them. There are 13 residues in the CDR3. The CDR3 spells CASSLRQSYGYTF. CDR3 nucleotide sequence: TGTGCCAGCAGCCTAAGACAGAGCTATGGCTACACCTTC.

This sequence joins TRBV12-3 or TRBV12-4 and TRBJ2-3; TRBD2 agrees at 8 bases. V was pared by 8 bases and J by 6 bases, with 10 bases of the junction left unmatched. The CDR3 covers 14 residues. CDR3: CASGLREGRDTQYF. CDR3 DNA: TGTGCCAGCGGGTTACGGGAGGGCCGGGATACGCAGTATTTT.

Concerning this clonotype itself: This could be a read error, since a much larger clone is one nucleotide away. V and J are TRBV7-9 and TRBJ1-3; a weak D match, TRBD1 (5 bases). Germline V CDR1 and CDR2: SEHNR, FQNEAQ (reference sequence). The CDR3 has 16 amino acids. Trimming took 1 base from V and 2 from J, leaving 12 bases between them. CDR3 sequence (DNA): TGTGCCAGCAGCTTAGTCGGGACGGCTGCTGGAAACACCATATATTTT. Protein sequence: CASSLVGTAAGNTIYF.

V and J are TRBV30 and TRBJ1-2; tentative D call: TRBD1 (5 bases). The CDR3 has 13 residues. The V end was cut by 4 bases, the J end by 3 bases, with 12 bases between. Per the germline V gene, CDR1 is GTSNPN and CDR2 is SVGIG (reference sequence). The CDR3 bases are TGTGCCTGGAAAGACGGGGGGGACTATGGCTACACCTTC. Its translation is CAWKDGGDYGYTF.